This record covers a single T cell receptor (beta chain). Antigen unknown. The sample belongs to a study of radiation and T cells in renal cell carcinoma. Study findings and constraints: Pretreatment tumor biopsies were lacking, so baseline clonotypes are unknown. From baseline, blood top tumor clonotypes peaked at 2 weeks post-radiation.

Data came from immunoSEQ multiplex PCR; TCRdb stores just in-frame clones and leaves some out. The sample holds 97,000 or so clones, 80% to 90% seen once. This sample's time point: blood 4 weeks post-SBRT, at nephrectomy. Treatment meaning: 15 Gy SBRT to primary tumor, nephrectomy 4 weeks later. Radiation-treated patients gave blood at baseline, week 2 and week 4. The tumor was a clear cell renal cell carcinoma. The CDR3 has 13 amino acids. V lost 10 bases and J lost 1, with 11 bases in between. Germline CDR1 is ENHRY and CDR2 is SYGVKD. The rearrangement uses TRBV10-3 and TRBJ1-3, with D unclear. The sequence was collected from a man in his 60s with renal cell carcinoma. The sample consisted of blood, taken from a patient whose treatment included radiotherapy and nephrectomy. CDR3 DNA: TGTGCCACCCACAGCGTTTCTGGAAACACCATATATTTT. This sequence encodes CATHSVSGNTIYF.